The TCR beta chain under discussion was sequenced for a study of blood T cell repertoires in COVID-19. Study information: Sites across the United States, Italy and Spain contributed samples from acute and convalescent COVID-19. PBMCs, B-cell-depleted T cells, or T cells provided the cDNA or gDNA that made up the material.

The authors' processing: For nucleated cells, counts were estimated from reference gene primer amplification. The protocol was immunoSEQ multiplex PCR, while the TCRdb copy is restricted to in-frame clones and leaves out a portion. V and J calls plus clone size are reproduced from that table; the DNA served to infer D and trimming. The data hold some 150,000 clones, with about 87% observed a single time. V shed 1 base and J shed 7 bases, with 9 bases lying between them. This CDR3 has 13 residues. Germline assignment: CDR1 SGHRS and CDR2 YFSETQ. The chain combines TRBV5-1 with TRBJ1-5; D is perhaps TRBD1 (5 bases). The clonotype comes from a woman aged 50 to 65 with active or convalescent COVID-19. Material for sequencing was peripheral blood. Written as DNA, the CDR3 is TGCGCCAGCAGCTTGACAGGTATGCAGCCCCAGCATTTT. It yields the protein CASSLTGMQPQHF.